The 21 T cell receptor beta chains below were found in one sample sequenced in a study of T cell responses to AZD1222 COVID-19 vaccine. Sequenced by immunoSEQ multiplex PCR; TCRdb stores in-frame clones only, minus some. Among around 99,000 clones listed, 70% to 90% were seen once. The material sequenced was peripheral blood, taken on day 0 of AZD1222 vaccination. All receptors come from an adult in good health.

The chain employs TRBV10-3 and TRBJ2-1; TRBD1 might be the D (6 bases). Per germline, CDR1 ENHRY and CDR2 SYGVKD. Deletions cut 8 bases from V and 3 bases from J, with 23 bases between. CDR3 length: 17 residues. The CDR3 DNA reads as TGTGCCATCCTCACCGCCGGGGCCGAGGGGGACTACAATGAGCAGTTCTTC. Translated: CAILTAGAEGDYNEQFF.

The table lists this clone with a count of one. The chain couples TRBV6-2 or TRBV6-3 to TRBJ2-1; 11 nucleotides agree with TRBD2. Losses at the gene ends were 6 bases for V and 2 bases for J; bases not matched to a gene: 9. This CDR3 region has 17 residues. CDR1 MNHEY and CDR2 SVGEGT come from the germline V gene. This CDR3 reads CASSLNLAGGAYNEQFF. The CDR3 bases are TGTGCCAGCAGCCTCAATCTAGCGGGAGGTGCCTACAATGAGCAGTTCTTC.

The chain is built from TRBV7-3 and TRBJ1-2; D remains ambiguous. The germline V gene encodes CDR1 SGHTA and CDR2 FQGTGA. V was trimmed by 5 bases and J by 2 bases, leaving 9 bases between them. The CDR3 is made up of 13 amino acids. CDR3 residues: CASSQGKNYGYTF. Here the CDR3 DNA reads TGTGCCAGCAGCCAAGGGAAAAACTATGGCTACACCTTC.

The V and J genes are TRBV2 and TRBJ1-2, with 8 bases lining up with TRBD1. This CDR3 is 12 amino acids long. Germline trimming cut 9 bases from V and 8 bases from J; bases unmatched to any gene: 8. CDR1 is SNHLY and CDR2 is FYNNEI in the germline V gene. CDR3 residues: CARDRVKEGYTF. The CDR3 DNA reads TGTGCCAGGGACAGGGTGAAGGAGGGCTACACCTTC. Looking up the rest from reference TRBV2 and TRBJ1-2 gives the full variable domain: EPEVTQTPSHQVTQMGQEVILRCVPISNHLYFYWYRQILGQKVEFLVSFYNNEISEKSEIFDDQFSVERPDGSNFTLKIRSTKLEDSAMYFCARDRVKEGYTFGSGTRLTVV.

The chain is built from TRBV19 and TRBJ1-2; 10 bases match TRBD1. The germline V gene encodes CDR1 LNHDA and CDR2 SQIVND (reference sequence). CDR3 length equals 15 residues. V was pared by 4 bases and J by 4 bases, with 6 bases of the junction left unmatched. CDR3 nucleotides: TGTGCCAGTAGTACCGACAGGGGGCCAAGCTATGGCTACACCTTC. Translated, it gives CASSTDRGPSYGYTF.

The V and J genes are TRBV5-4 and TRBJ1-6; D unclear. The length of the CDR3 is 14 residues. V was trimmed by 0 bases and J by 9 bases, leaving 10 bases between them. Germline assignment: CDR1 SGHNT and CDR2 YYREEE (reference sequence). The CDR3 is CASSLEVTASPLHF. As DNA, the CDR3 is TGTGCCAGCAGCTTGGAAGTAACGGCTTCACCCCTCCACTTT.

V gene TRBV2 combines with J gene TRBJ1-3; D remains unclear. Trimming removed 3 bases from V and 4 bases from J, with 4 bases in between. Germline V lookup: CDR1 SNHLY, CDR2 FYNNEI. The length of the CDR3 is 12 residues. The CDR3 is CASSERGNTIYF. CDR3 in DNA: TGTGCCAGCAGTGAGCGGGGAAACACCATATATTTT.

This clone came up once. The CDR3 region is CSAGGGEQFF. CDR3 DNA sequence: TGCAGCGCCGGGGGGGGTGAGCAGTTCTTC. V gene TRBV20-1 combines with J gene TRBJ2-1; 8 positions match TRBD2. The CDR3 spans 10 residues. Germline values: CDR1 DFQATT, CDR2 SNEGSKA (reference sequence).

The chain has TRBV19 and TRBJ2-1; D perhaps matches TRBD1 (5 bases). V was shortened by 7 bases and J by 4 bases, with 11 bases between the two germline ends. This CDR3 has 13 residues. The germline V gene encodes CDR1 LNHDA and CDR2 SQIVND (reference sequence). The CDR3 protein is CASTPRGYNEQFF. The DNA for the CDR3 is TGTGCCAGTACCCCTAGGGGTTACAATGAGCAGTTCTTC.

The CDR3 coding sequence is TGTGCCAGCAGCCTTAGGGGGGAGACCCAGTACTTC. Its translation is CASSLRGETQYF. The genes are TRBV3-1 (or the pseudogene TRBV3-2) and TRBJ2-5; D perhaps matches TRBD1 (6 bases). V was cut by 4 bases and J by 5 bases, with 8 bases left in between. The CDR3 length is 12 residues. Germline CDR1 is LGHDT and CDR2 is YNNKEL (reference sequence).

This chain joins TRBV18 and TRBJ2-3; possibly TRBD1 for D (5 bases). V dropped 4 bases and J dropped 3 bases, with 17 bases sitting between them. Germline assignment: CDR1 KGHSH and CDR2 LQKENI. CDR3 size: 16 residues. The CDR3, as DNA: TGTGCCAGCTCACAACGAGACCAGGGATGGACAGATACGCAGTATTTT. Encoded protein: CASSQRDQGWTDTQYF.

V and J are TRBV28 and TRBJ2-3; 7 bases are a match to TRBD1. Germline lookup yields CDR1 MDHEN and CDR2 SYDVKM. CDR3 length equals 13 residues. The J segment lost 4 bases and the V segment lost 5 bases, leaving 3 bases of the junction unmatched. CDR3 DNA: TGTGCCAGCAGTCCGGGACAGCCAGATACGCAGTATTTT. Translating it yields CASSPGQPDTQYF.

This chain uses TRBV2 with TRBJ1-4; perhaps TRBD1 as D (5 bases). CDR3 length: 15 amino acids. The germline CDR1 and CDR2 sequences are SNHLY and FYNNEI. With 1 base removed from V and 5 bases from J, the gap between germline ends came to 11 bases. CDR3: CASSEVGRGNEKLFF. The CDR3 nucleotides read TGTGCCAGCAGTGAAGTGGGTAGGGGAAATGAAAAACTGTTTTTT.

The rearrangement joins TRBV3-1 (or the pseudogene TRBV3-2) to TRBJ1-1; maybe TRBD1 (6 bases). The CDR3 consists of 15 residues. Trimming took 6 bases from V and 6 from J, leaving 20 bases between them. The germline V gene has CDR1 LGHDT and CDR2 YNNKEL (reference sequence). The CDR3 DNA is TGTGCCAGCAGACCGTCTCTAGGGGGGGCCTCTGAAGCTTTCTTT. It encodes CASRPSLGGASEAFF.

The chain employs TRBV7-2 and TRBJ2-3; D gene ambiguous. CDR3 size: 14 residues. The V end was cut by 3 bases, the J end by 2 bases, with 9 bases between. Germline V gene data show CDR1 as SGHTA and CDR2 as FQGNSA. The CDR3 reads CASSFGPYTDTQYF. The CDR3 DNA follows: TGTGCCAGCAGCTTCGGGCCCTACACAGATACGCAGTATTTT. The full variable domain, completed using reference TRBV7-2 and TRBJ2-3, is GAGVSQSPSNKVTEKGKDVELRCDPISGHTALYWYRQSLGQGLEFLIYFQGNSAPDKSGLPSDRFSAERTGGSVSTLTIQRTQQEDSAVYLCASSFGPYTDTQYFGPGTRLTVL.

The chain is built from TRBV18 and TRBJ1-2; 7 nucleotides align to TRBD1. The germline V gene has CDR1 KGHSH and CDR2 LQKENI. The CDR3 totals 14 residues. V shed 3 bases, J shed 4 bases, and the junction held 5 bases outside the gene matches. CDR3 in amino acids: CASSPDRKIYGYTF. The CDR3 coding sequence is TGTGCCAGCTCACCGGACAGGAAGATCTATGGCTACACCTTC. Variable domain in full (rest from reference TRBV18 and TRBJ1-2): NAGVMQNPRHLVRRRGQEARLRCSPMKGHSHVYWYRQLPEEGLKFMVYLQKENIIDESGMPKERFSAEFPKEGPSILRIQQVVRGDSAAYFCASSPDRKIYGYTFGSGTRLTVV.

This chain connects TRBV27 to TRBJ1-5; D perhaps matches TRBD1 (6 bases). The CDR3 length is 17 residues. Per the germline V gene, CDR1 is MNHEY and CDR2 is SMNVEV (reference sequence). Between the trimmed V and J ends, which lost 3 bases and 4 bases, there was a span of 19 bases. CDR3 in amino acids: CASSLVGAGVRNQPQHF. DNA for the CDR3: TGTGCCAGCAGTTTGGTGGGGGCCGGGGTGAGAAATCAGCCCCAGCATTTT.

This chain joins TRBV6-5 and TRBJ1-5; unclear D gene. Trimming cost V 0 bases and J 9 bases, with 15 bases left between them. Germline CDR1 is MNHEY and CDR2 is SVGAGI. This CDR3 comprises 15 residues. CDR3 amino acids: CASSYSVGSISPQHF. The CDR3 DNA is TGTGCCAGCAGTTACTCTGTGGGCTCAATTTCGCCCCAGCATTTT.

The chain is built from TRBV12-3 or TRBV12-4 and TRBJ2-5; D call uncertain. This CDR3 contains 13 residues. The V gene lost 3 bases and the J gene lost 3 bases, with 8 bases spanning the gap. The CDR3 DNA is TGTGCCAGCAGTTTTCACTCCAAAGAGACCCAGTACTTC. Protein product: CASSFHSKETQYF.

The chain is built from TRBV6-2 or TRBV6-3 and TRBJ1-1, with 7 bases aligning to TRBD1. CDR3 length: 13 amino acids. The germline V gene has CDR1 MNHEY and CDR2 SVGEGT. With V trimmed by 5 bases and J by 4 bases, 4 bases remained unmatched. This chain's CDR3 is CASSLTGATEAFF. The CDR3 DNA is TGTGCCAGCAGTCTCACAGGGGCCACTGAAGCTTTCTTT.

J is TRBJ1-2 and V is TRBV7-9; D is ambiguous. CDR1 SEHNR and CDR2 FQNEAQ come from the germline V gene (reference sequence). CDR3 size: 13 residues. The germline V and J ends were trimmed by 0 bases and 2 bases, with 4 bases remaining between them. As DNA, the CDR3 is TGTGCCAGCAGCTTAGCCGGAAACTATGGCTACACCTTC. This translates into CASSLAGNYGYTF.